What follows are 9 T cell receptor beta chains derived from one specimen sequenced in a study of graft-versus-host responses after intestinal transplantation. The repertoire was sequenced with immunoSEQ multiplex PCR; TCRdb's copy has only in-frame clones and lacks some. The table includes 8,000 to 10,000 clones, around 94% detected once. The input for sequencing was PBMCs, taken 8 days after intestinal transplant. These receptors were collected from a human patient who received an intestinal transplant, so some T cells may come from the graft donor.

This clone came up a few times. The V gene is TRBV15, the J gene TRBJ1-1; D gene unclear. Germline V lookup: CDR1 LNHNV, CDR2 YYDKDF (reference sequence). CDR3 length: 11 amino acids. The V end was cut by 1 base, the J end by 6 bases, with 3 bases between. CDR3 loop: CATSRGAEAFF. CDR3 sequence (DNA): TGTGCCACCAGCAGAGGGGCTGAAGCTTTCTTT.

V is TRBV11-2 and J is TRBJ1-5; 10 bases line up with TRBD1. The ends lost 5 bases at V and 2 bases at J; junction bases unmatched: 6. In germline, CDR1 is SGHAT, CDR2 FQNNGV. The CDR3 loop spans 16 amino acids. The chain's CDR3 is CASSPGTGAGNQPQHF. CDR3 bases: TGTGCCAGCAGCCCCGGGACAGGGGCGGGCAATCAGCCCCAGCATTTT. The variable domain in full, with the rest retrieved from reference TRBV11-2 and TRBJ1-5, is EAGVAQSPRYKIIEKRQSVAFWCNPISGHATLYWYQQILGQGPKLLIQFQNNGVVDDSQLPKDRFSAERLKGVDSTLKIQPAKLEDSAVYLCASSPGTGAGNQPQHFGDGTRLSIL.

The chain joins TRBV9 to TRBJ2-5; 8 positions agree with TRBD2. CDR1 and CDR2 from the germline V gene are SGDLS and YYNGEE. The V segment lost 3 bases and the J segment 4 bases; nucleotides outside the gene matches: 8. The CDR3 totals 15 residues. Here the CDR3 DNA reads TGTGCCAGCAGCGGGGGGACTAGAGTCGGAGAGACCCAGTACTTC. This codes for CASSGGTRVGETQYF.

This clone was observed a single time. This chain connects TRBV10-3 to TRBJ1-4, with D perhaps TRBD1 (5 bases). The length of the CDR3 is 15 residues. Trimming stripped 1 base from V and 1 base from J, with 7 bases between. Per germline, CDR1 ENHRY and CDR2 SYGVKD. The CDR3 DNA reads TGTGCCATCAGTGAGTTGGGGGAAACTAATGAAAAACTGTTTTTT. It yields the protein CAISELGETNEKLFF.

The genes are TRBV6-1 and TRBJ2-3; D may correspond to TRBD1 or TRBD2 (5 bases each). V gave up 5 bases and J gave up 0 bases, with 9 bases separating them. This CDR3 contains 14 residues. The germline V gene has CDR1 MNHNS and CDR2 SASEGT. The CDR3 loop is CASSRDGSTDTQYF. In nucleotides, the CDR3 is TGTGCCAGCAGTCGGGACGGCAGCACAGATACGCAGTATTTT.

The chain links TRBV6-1 to TRBJ2-5, with 9 bases aligning to TRBD1. The CDR3 extends over 14 amino acids. The germline V gene encodes CDR1 MNHNS and CDR2 SASEGT. V gave up 7 bases and J gave up 5 bases; unmatched junction bases: 8. This CDR3 reads CASKYRDRDETQYF. The CDR3 DNA follows: TGTGCCAGCAAATACCGGGACAGGGACGAGACCCAGTACTTC.

This clone was seen a single time. The J gene is TRBJ2-1, the V gene TRBV7-9; D uncertain. CDR1 and CDR2 from the germline V gene are SEHNR and FQNEAQ (reference sequence). The CDR3 covers 12 residues. V lost 5 bases, J lost 6 bases, and 8 bases lay in between. The DNA for the CDR3 is TGTGCCAGCAGCCCCGCCGGCAATGAGCAGTTCTTC. It encodes CASSPAGNEQFF.

V gene TRBV2 combines with J gene TRBJ1-2; D might be TRBD1 (5 bases). The CDR3 totals 15 residues. From germline, CDR1 is SNHLY and CDR2 FYNNEI. Trimming took off 2 bases at V and 0 bases at J, with 10 bases between the two ends. CDR3 sequence reads: CASSESRVPNYGYTF. CDR3 bases: TGTGCCAGCAGTGAATCCAGGGTCCCTAACTATGGCTACACCTTC.

This sequence joins TRBV7-9 and TRBJ2-7, with D tentatively TRBD2 (6 bases). The length of the CDR3 is 14 residues. The V gene lost 6 bases and the J gene lost 0 bases, with 12 bases spanning the gap. Germline values: CDR1 SEHNR, CDR2 FQNEAQ (reference sequence). The CDR3 loop is CASRGTPSSYEQYF. Written as DNA, the CDR3 is TGTGCCAGCAGAGGGACTCCGAGCTCCTACGAGCAGTACTTC.